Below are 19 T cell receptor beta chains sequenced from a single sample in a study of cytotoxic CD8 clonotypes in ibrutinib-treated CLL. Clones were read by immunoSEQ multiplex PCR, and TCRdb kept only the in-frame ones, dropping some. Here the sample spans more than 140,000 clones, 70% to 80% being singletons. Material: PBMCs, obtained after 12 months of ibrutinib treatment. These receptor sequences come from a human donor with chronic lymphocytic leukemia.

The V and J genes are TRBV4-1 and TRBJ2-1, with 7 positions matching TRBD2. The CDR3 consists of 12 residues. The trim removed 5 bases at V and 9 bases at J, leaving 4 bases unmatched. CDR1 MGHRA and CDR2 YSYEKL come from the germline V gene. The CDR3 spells CASSERGVEQFF. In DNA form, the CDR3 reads TGCGCCAGCAGCGAACGGGGGGTTGAGCAGTTCTTC.

CDR3 nucleotides: TGTGCCAGCTCACGACAGGGTTCGTCTTCCGAGCAGTACTTC. This gives the protein CASSRQGSSSEQYF. The rearrangement uses TRBV18 and TRBJ2-7; 7 nucleotides agree with TRBD1. The CDR3 has 14 amino acids. Germline loops: CDR1 KGHSH, CDR2 LQKENI. J was trimmed by 6 bases and V by 4 bases; bases with no gene match: 9.

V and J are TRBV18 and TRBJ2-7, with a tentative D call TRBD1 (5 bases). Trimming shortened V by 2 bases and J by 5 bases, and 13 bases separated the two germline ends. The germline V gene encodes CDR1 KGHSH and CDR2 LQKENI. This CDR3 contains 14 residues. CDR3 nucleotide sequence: TGTGCCAGCTCACCAATTGGACAAGGGGACGAGCAGTACTTC. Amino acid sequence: CASSPIGQGDEQYF.

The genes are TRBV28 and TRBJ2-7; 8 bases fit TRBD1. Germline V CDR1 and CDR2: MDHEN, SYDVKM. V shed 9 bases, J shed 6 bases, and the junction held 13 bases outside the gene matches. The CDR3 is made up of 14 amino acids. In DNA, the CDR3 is TGTGCCAGTAAAGGGACAGGAGTTACGGGCGAGCAGTACTTC. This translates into CASKGTGVTGEQYF.

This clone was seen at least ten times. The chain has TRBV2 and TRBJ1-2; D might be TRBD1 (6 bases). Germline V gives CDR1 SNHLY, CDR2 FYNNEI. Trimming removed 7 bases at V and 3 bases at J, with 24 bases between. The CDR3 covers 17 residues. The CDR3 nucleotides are TGTGCCAGCACTCCCGGCTCAGTCAGGGGCGCATACTATGGCTACACCTTC. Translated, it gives CASTPGSVRGAYYGYTF.

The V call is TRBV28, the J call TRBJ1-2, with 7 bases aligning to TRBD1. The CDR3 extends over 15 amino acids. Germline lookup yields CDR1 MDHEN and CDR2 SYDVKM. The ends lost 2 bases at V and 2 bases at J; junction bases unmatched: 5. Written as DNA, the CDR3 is TGTGCCAGCAGTTTAGGGGGACAGATGAACTATGGCTACACCTTC. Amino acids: CASSLGGQMNYGYTF.

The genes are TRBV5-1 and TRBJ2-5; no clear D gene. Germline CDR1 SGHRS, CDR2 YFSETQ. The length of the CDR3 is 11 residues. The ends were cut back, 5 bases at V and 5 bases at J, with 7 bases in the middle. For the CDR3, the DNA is TGCGCCAGCAGGCTTGGGGAGACCCAGTACTTC. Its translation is CASRLGETQYF.

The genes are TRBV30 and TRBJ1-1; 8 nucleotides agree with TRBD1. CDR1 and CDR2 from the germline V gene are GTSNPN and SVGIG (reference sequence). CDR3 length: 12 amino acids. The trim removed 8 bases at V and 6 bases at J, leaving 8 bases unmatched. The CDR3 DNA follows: TGTGCCCACGGGCAGGGGGCCTCTGAAGCTTTCTTT. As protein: CAHGQGASEAFF.

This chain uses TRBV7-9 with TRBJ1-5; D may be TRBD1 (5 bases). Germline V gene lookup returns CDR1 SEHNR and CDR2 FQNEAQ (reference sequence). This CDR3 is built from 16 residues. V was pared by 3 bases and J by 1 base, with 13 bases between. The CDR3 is CASSLGGVRSNQPQHF. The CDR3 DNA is TGTGCCAGCAGCTTGGGGGGAGTGCGGAGCAATCAGCCCCAGCATTTT.

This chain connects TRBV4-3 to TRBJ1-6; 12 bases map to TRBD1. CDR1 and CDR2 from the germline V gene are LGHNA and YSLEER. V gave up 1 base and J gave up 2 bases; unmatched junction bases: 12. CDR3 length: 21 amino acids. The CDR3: CASSQGLMGQGAITYNSPLHF. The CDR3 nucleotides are TGCGCCAGCAGCCAAGGGTTAATGGGACAGGGGGCTATCACCTATAATTCACCCCTCCACTTT.

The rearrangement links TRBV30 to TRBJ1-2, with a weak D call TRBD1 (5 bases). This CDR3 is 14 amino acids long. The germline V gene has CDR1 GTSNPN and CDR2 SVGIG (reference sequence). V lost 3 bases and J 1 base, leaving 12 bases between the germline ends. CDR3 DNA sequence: TGTGCCTGGAGGTCGCCAGACAGTAACTATGGCTACACCTTC. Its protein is CAWRSPDSNYGYTF.

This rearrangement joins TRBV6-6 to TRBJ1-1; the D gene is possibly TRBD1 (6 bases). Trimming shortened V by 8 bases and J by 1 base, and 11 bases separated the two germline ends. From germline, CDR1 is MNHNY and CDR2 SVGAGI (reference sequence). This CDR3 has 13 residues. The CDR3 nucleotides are TGTGCCAGCCTCCAGGGGAAGAACACTGAAGCTTTCTTT. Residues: CASLQGKNTEAFF.

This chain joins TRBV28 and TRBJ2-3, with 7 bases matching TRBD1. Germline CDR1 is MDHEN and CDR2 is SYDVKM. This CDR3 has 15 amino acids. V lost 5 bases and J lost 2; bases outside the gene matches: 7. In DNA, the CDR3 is TGTGCCAGCAGTCCCGGGACAGCCCACACAGATACGCAGTATTTT. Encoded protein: CASSPGTAHTDTQYF.

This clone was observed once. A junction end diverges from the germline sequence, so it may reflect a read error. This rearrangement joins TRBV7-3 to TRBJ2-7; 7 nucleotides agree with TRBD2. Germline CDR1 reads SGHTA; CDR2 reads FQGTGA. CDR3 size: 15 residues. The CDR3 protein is CASSSGPAGRNEQCF. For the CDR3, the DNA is TGTGCCAGCAGCTCGGGCCCAGCGGGGAGAAACGAGCAGTGCTTC.

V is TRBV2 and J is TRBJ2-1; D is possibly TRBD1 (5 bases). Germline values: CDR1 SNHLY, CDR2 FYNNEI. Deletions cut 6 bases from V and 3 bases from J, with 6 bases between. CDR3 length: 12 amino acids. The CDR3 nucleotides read TGTGCCAGCAGGGACAACTACAATGAGCAGTTCTTC. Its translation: CASRDNYNEQFF.

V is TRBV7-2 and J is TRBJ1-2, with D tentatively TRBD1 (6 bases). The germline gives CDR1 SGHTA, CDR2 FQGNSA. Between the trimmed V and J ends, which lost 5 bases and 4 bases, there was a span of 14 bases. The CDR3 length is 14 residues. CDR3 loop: CASSPFQGLYGYTF. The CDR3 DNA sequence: TGTGCCAGCAGCCCATTCCAGGGGCTCTATGGCTACACCTTC.

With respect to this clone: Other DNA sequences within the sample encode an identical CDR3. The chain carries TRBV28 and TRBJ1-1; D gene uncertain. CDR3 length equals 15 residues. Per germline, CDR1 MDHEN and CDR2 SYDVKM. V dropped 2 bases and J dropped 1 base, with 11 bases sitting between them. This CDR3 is CASSLPRTANTEAFF. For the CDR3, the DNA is TGTGCCAGCAGTTTACCCAGGACTGCGAACACTGAAGCTTTCTTT.

In DNA form, the CDR3 reads TGTGCCAGCTCACCGGTGGCTCAGGGGTTGGAAAACATTCAGTACTTC. It translates to CASSPVAQGLENIQYF. This rearrangement joins TRBV18 to TRBJ2-4; D is possibly TRBD1 (6 bases). V dropped 3 bases and J dropped 5 bases, with 17 bases sitting between them. The CDR3 length is 16 residues. The germline CDR1 and CDR2 sequences are KGHSH and LQKENI.

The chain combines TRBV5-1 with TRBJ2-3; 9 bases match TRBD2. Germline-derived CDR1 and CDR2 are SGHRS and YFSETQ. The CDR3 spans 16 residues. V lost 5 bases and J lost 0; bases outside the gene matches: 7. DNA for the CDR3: TGCGCCAGCAGTAAACGGCTAGCGGGGAGCACAGATACGCAGTATTTT. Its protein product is CASSKRLAGSTDTQYF. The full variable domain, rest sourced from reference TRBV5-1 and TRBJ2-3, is KAGVTQTPRYLIKTRGQQVTLSCSPISGHRSVSWYQQTPGQGLQFLFEYFSETQRNKGNFPGRFSGRQFSNSRSEMNVSTLELGDSALYLCASSKRLAGSTDTQYFGPGTRLTVL.